A selection of T cell receptor beta chains follows, all from one sample in a study of T cells in Graves' hyperthyroidism and ophthalmopathy. Each CDR3 protein gets one entry after TCRdb re-called the multiplex PCR reads with MiXCR. The sample yields 350,000 or so distinct CDR3 sequences, over 15% seen once. Input material: blood. These receptors came from a woman in her 40s with Graves' ophthalmopathy. Each CDR3 is given with its conserved first and last residue. A D gene is named only where the DNA matches it firmly. Clone size is given for some rows only: seen once, a few or many times, or a class if the clone is expanded.

abundance,v_gene,j_gene,len,d_gene,CDR3nt,CDR3aa
once,TRBV7-9,TRBJ1-1,12,-,TGTGCCAACAGCCAACTAAACGGTGAAGCTTTCTTT,CANSQLNGEAFF
many,TRBV2,TRBJ2-7,15,-,TGTGCCAGCAGTGAAGTCTTCCACAGCTCCTACGAGCAGTACTTC,CASSEVFHSSYEQYF
many,TRBV2,TRBJ2-7,14,TRBD2,TGTGCCAGCAGTCACGTGGGGGGGACGTACGAGCAGTACTTC,CASSHVGGTYEQYF
many,TRBV28,TRBJ2-7,14,TRBD1,TGTGCCAGCACCGACGGGACAGGGGGCTACGAGCAGTACTTC,CASTDGTGGYEQYF
many,TRBV27,TRBJ2-7,13,-,TGTGCCAGCAGTATACGGGTGTCCTACGAGCAGTACTTC,CASSIRVSYEQYF
many,TRBV28,TRBJ1-5,13,-,TGTGCCAGCAGTTTCCCAAGCAATCAGCCCCAGCATTTT,CASSFPSNQPQHF
few,TRBV20-1,TRBJ2-3,15,TRBD2,TGCAGTGCTAGACCTCGTAGCGGGGTCGGAGATACGCAGTATTTT,CSARPRSGVGDTQYF
many,TRBV7-8,TRBJ2-5,12,-,TGTGCCAGCAGCCAGGGTAGGGAGACCCAGTACTTC,CASSQGRETQYF
many,TRBV30,TRBJ1-5,15,TRBD1,TGTGCCTGGAGTCTCGGGACAGGGTTTGGTCAGCCCCAGCATTTT,CAWSLGTGFGQPQHF
many,TRBV12-3/TRBV12-4,TRBJ2-2,14,-,TGTGCCAGCAGTTTTGGCGCGTTCGCCGGGGAGCTGTTTTTT,CASSFGAFAGELFF
many,TRBV20-1,TRBJ2-7,14,TRBD1,TGCAGTGCTAGAGACCGGGACAGGTCCTACGAGCAGTACTTC,CSARDRDRSYEQYF
many,TRBV10-3,TRBJ1-1,15,-,TGTGCCATCAGTGAGTCATCTTCGGCGAACACTGAAGCTTTCTTT,CAISESSSANTEAFF
once,TRBV7-2,TRBJ1-1,14,TRBD1,TGTGCCAGCAGCTTAACATCGACAGGGGGCATAGCTTTCTTT,CASSLTSTGGIAFF
many,TRBV20-1,TRBJ2-7,12,-,TGCAGTGCTAGCGGTCAGGACTACGAGCAGTACTTC,CSASGQDYEQYF
few,TRBV6-1,TRBJ2-7,13,-,TGTGCCAGCAGTGTCCGTGAAACCTACGAGCAGTACTTC,CASSVRETYEQYF
many,TRBV7-2,TRBJ1-5,16,-,TGTGCCAGCAGCTTAGCGCCCAGGGGAGGTGGACAGCCCCAGCATTTT,CASSLAPRGGGQPQHF
-,TRBV6-1,TRBJ2-4,12,-,TGTGCCAGTCAGGGTCCCTCAAACATTCAGTACTTC,CASQGPSNIQYF
many,TRBV12-3/TRBV12-4,TRBJ2-2,16,-,TGTGCCAGCAGTTTAGCGCTTTCGGGAAGGAGCGGGGAGCTGTTTTTT,CASSLALSGRSGELFF
-,TRBV28,TRBJ1-5,15,-,TGTGCCAGCACGTCCCAGGGGTTGGGCAATCAGCCCCAGCATTTT,CASTSQGLGNQPQHF
many,TRBV12-5,TRBJ2-5,15,TRBD1,TGTGCTAGTGGTTCAGGGACAGGACGACAAGAGACCCAGTACTTC,CASGSGTGRQETQYF
-,TRBV10-3,TRBJ2-7,14,TRBD2,TGTGCCATGGCAGTGAGACTAGCGGGCGACGAGCAGTACTTC,CAMAVRLAGDEQYF
few,TRBV7-2,TRBJ1-5,13,-,TGTGCCAGCAGCTTACAGGGCAGTCAGCCCCAGCATTTT,CASSLQGSQPQHF